This T cell receptor (beta chain) appears in the sequencing data of a study of T-cell memory formation after mild COVID-19. Using its own MiXCR run on the 5' RACE reads, TCRdb lists one record per CDR3 protein. The data hold a few hundred thousand distinct CDR3 sequences, with 16% observed a single time. This clonotype was observed a handful of times. In germline, CDR1 is SGHAT, CDR2 FQNNGV. The CDR3 totals 13 residues. V lost 5 bases to trimming and J lost 10 bases, with 15 bases between them. Sequencing used PBMCs or a T cell subset sorted from them (not recorded which). The V call is TRBV11-2, the J call TRBJ2-1; possibly TRBD1 or TRBD2 for D (5 bases each). This receptor was taken from a man between 18 and 29 years old who had mild COVID-19 (a few samples of this study predate the infection). Cell type and time point are not known. DNA for the CDR3: TGTGCCAGCAGCCCGGGACCGCCTCGGGAGCAGTTCTTC. Translating gives CASSPGPPREQFF.